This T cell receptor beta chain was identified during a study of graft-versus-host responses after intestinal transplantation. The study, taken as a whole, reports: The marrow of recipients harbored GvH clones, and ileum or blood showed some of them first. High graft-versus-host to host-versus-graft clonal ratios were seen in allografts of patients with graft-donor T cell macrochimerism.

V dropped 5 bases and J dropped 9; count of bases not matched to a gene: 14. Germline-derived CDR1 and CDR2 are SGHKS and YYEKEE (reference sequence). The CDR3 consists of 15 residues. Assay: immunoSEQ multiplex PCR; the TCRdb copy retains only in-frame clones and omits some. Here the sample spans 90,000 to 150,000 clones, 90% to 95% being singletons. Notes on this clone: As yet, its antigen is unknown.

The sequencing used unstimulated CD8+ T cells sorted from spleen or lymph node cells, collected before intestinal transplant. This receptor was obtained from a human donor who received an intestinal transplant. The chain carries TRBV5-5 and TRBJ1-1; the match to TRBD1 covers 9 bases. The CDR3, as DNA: TGTGCCAGCAGTTCAAAAACAGGGGGCTCCTTGCAAGCTTTCTTT. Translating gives CASSSKTGGSLQAFF.